Presented here are 16 T cell receptor beta chains from one specimen sequenced in a study of blood T cells in healthy people across ages. With a J-beta primer mix and a sample-barcoded 5' primer, a second PCR ran roughly 6 to 12 cycles. MiXCR was run by TCRdb on the 5' RACE reads, yielding one entry per CDR3 protein. This table holds over 1,200,000 distinct CDR3 sequences, roughly 59% found once. Specimen: blood. The receptors here all came from a man aged 18 to 29 in good health.

V usage is TRBV2 and J usage is TRBJ2-1, with TRBD2 matching 7 bases. The CDR3 runs to 13 residues. Germline V gene data show CDR1 as SNHLY and CDR2 as FYNNEI. Losses at the gene ends were 11 bases for V and 4 bases for J; bases not matched to a gene: 8. Here the CDR3 reads CARRRETYNEQFF. DNA for the CDR3: TGTGCCCGGCGGCGGGAGACTTACAATGAGCAGTTCTTC.

The chain is built from TRBV5-6 and TRBJ1-6, with 8 bases that match TRBD1. The CDR3 extends over 15 amino acids. Germline loops: CDR1 SGHDT, CDR2 YYEEEE. V shed 3 bases, J shed 9 bases, and the junction held 8 bases outside the gene matches. As DNA, the CDR3 is TGTGCCAGCAGCTCCCAACGCAGGGGGCTTTCACCCCTCCACTTT. This translates into CASSSQRRGLSPLHF.

This clonotype has just a few counts. V usage is TRBV7-2 and J usage is TRBJ2-7; perhaps TRBD2 as D (6 bases). Germline V gene lookup returns CDR1 SGHTA and CDR2 FQGNSA. Trimming took 5 bases from V and 3 from J, leaving 23 bases between them. This CDR3 is 17 amino acids long. CDR3 loop: CASSGSGTRRGNYEQYF. The CDR3 DNA sequence: TGTGCCAGCAGCGGATCCGGGACTCGACGAGGGAACTACGAGCAGTACTTC.

This clonotype was seen a handful of times. This chain connects TRBV7-2 to TRBJ2-7, with a tentative D call TRBD1 (6 bases). The CDR3 is 17 residues long. CDR1 and CDR2 from the germline V gene are SGHTA and FQGNSA. The ends were cut back, 2 bases at V and 0 bases at J, with 17 bases in the middle. For the CDR3, the DNA is TGTGCCAGCAGCTTAATTGGTGGACAGACTCTCTCCTACGAGCAGTACTTC. Its translation is CASSLIGGQTLSYEQYF.

This clonotype was recorded a few times. The CDR3 protein is CSALRATSGRITYEQYF. CDR3 coding DNA: TGCAGTGCCCTGCGAGCGACTAGCGGGAGGATCACCTACGAGCAGTACTTC. V usage is TRBV20-1 and J usage is TRBJ2-7; 13 bases map to TRBD2. V dropped 6 bases and J dropped 2; count of bases not matched to a gene: 13. This CDR3 is 17 amino acids long. Germline V lookup: CDR1 DFQATT, CDR2 SNEGSKA (reference sequence).

This clonotype has just a few counts. The chain combines TRBV6-5 with TRBJ2-4; unclear D gene. V was trimmed by 4 bases and J by 3 bases, leaving 10 bases between them. In germline, CDR1 is MNHEY, CDR2 SVGAGI. The CDR3 covers 14 residues. CDR3 amino acids: CASSSRADKNIQYF. In DNA form, the CDR3 reads TGTGCCAGCAGTTCTCGGGCCGACAAAAACATTCAGTACTTC.

The chain carries TRBV29-1 and TRBJ2-7; 8 bases map to TRBD2. The CDR3 length is 13 residues. Germline V gene lookup returns CDR1 SQVTM and CDR2 ANQGSEA. V gave up 6 bases and J gave up 5 bases; unmatched junction bases: 9. The CDR3 nucleotides read TGCAGCGTCGGGAGGGGAATAGGGAACGAGCAGTACTTC. Translated: CSVGRGIGNEQYF.

This clonotype was observed a few times. The chain employs TRBV20-1 and TRBJ2-7; no clear D gene. Between the trimmed V and J ends, which lost 0 bases and 3 bases, there was a span of 9 bases. The germline gives CDR1 DFQATT, CDR2 SNEGSKA (reference sequence). This CDR3 comprises 13 residues. The CDR3 sequence is CSARDGGVYEQYF. Written as DNA, the CDR3 is TGCAGTGCTAGAGATGGTGGAGTCTACGAGCAGTACTTC.

V usage is TRBV20-1 and J usage is TRBJ2-2, with 7 bases fitting TRBD1. Germline V gene data show CDR1 as DFQATT and CDR2 as SNEGSKA (reference sequence). CDR3 length equals 14 residues. Trimming at V came to 0 bases and at J to 5 bases, leaving 3 bases not matched to a gene. CDR3 residues: CSARDGDSTGELFF. CDR3 nucleotides: TGCAGTGCTAGAGATGGGGACAGTACCGGGGAGCTGTTTTTT.

V is TRBV27 and J is TRBJ1-2; TRBD1 agrees at 8 bases. The length of the CDR3 is 15 residues. Germline CDR1 and CDR2: MNHEY and SMNVEV (reference sequence). Trimming removed 5 bases from V and 7 bases from J; junction bases left unmatched: 12. CDR3 nucleotide sequence: TGTGCCAGCAGTAGAAGCCGGACAGGGACCTTTGGCTACACCTTC. It specifies CASSRSRTGTFGYTF.

As concerns this clonotype: An end of the junction differs from the germline gene, which may be a read error. The chain recombines TRBV6-2 or TRBV6-3 with TRBJ2-7; D is unresolved. Germline CDR1 MNHEY, CDR2 SVGEGT. The CDR3 spans 16 residues. CDR3: CASTRTSSGSSYEQYF. The CDR3 DNA is TGTGCTAGCACGCGTACGTCTAGTGGAAGCTCCTACGAGCAGTACTTC.

As concerns this clonotype: Mismatch with germline at one junction end may stem from a read error. V usage is TRBV3-1 and J usage is TRBJ2-4; 14 positions agree with TRBD2. The CDR3 is made up of 16 amino acids. Germline loops: CDR1 LGHDT, CDR2 YNNKEL (reference sequence). DNA for the CDR3: TGTGCCAGCAGAGAGGGACTAGCGGGAGCCCAACGGGAGCAGTACTTT. Translated: CASREGLAGAQREQYF.

V usage is TRBV7-9 and J usage is TRBJ2-1; D is ambiguous. Per germline, CDR1 SEHNR and CDR2 FQNEAQ (reference sequence). The CDR3 is 13 residues long. V lost 4 bases to trimming and J lost 6 bases, with 10 bases between them. The CDR3 nucleotides read TGTGCCAGCAGCTCGGGCAGCTTCAATGAGCAGTTCTTC. This encodes CASSSGSFNEQFF. Full variable domain (remainder filled in from reference TRBV7-9 and TRBJ2-1): DTGVSQNPRHKITKRGQNVTFRCDPISEHNRLYWYRQTLGQGPEFLTYFQNEAQLEKSRLLSDRFSAERPKGSFSTLEIQRTEQGDSAMYLCASSSGSFNEQFFGPGTRLTVL.

The CDR3 nucleotides are TGTGCCAGCAGCTTAGGTTACAACGGGAGGAGCTCCTACAATGAGCAGTACTTC. Its protein product is CASSLGYNGRSSYNEQYF. The chain employs TRBV7-8 and TRBJ2-1; 7 bases align to TRBD2. The DNA end is more similar to TRBJ2-7, so the J call may be wrong. The CDR3 length is 18 residues. The germline V gene has CDR1 SGHVS and CDR2 FQNEAQ.

The chain links TRBV6-1 to TRBJ1-1, with D tentatively TRBD1 (6 bases). CDR1 is MNHNS, CDR2 SASEGT, per germline. The CDR3 is 15 residues long. Trimming removed 4 bases from V and 8 bases from J, with 20 bases in between. CDR3 sequence (DNA): TGTGCCAGCAGTGGCAGGGGTCCAGGGCTTGGCGAAGCTTTCTTT. It codes for CASSGRGPGLGEAFF.

Only a few counts were recorded for this clonotype. The J gene is TRBJ2-5, the V gene TRBV6-2 or TRBV6-3; D remains unclear. The J call is uncertain, as TRBJ2-7 better fits the DNA end. Germline V gene sequence: CDR1 MNHEY, CDR2 SVGEGT. The CDR3 has 13 amino acids. The CDR3 loop reads CASSYQSENEQYF. Written as DNA, the CDR3 is TGTGCCAGCAGTTACCAATCTGAGAACGAGCAGTACTTC.